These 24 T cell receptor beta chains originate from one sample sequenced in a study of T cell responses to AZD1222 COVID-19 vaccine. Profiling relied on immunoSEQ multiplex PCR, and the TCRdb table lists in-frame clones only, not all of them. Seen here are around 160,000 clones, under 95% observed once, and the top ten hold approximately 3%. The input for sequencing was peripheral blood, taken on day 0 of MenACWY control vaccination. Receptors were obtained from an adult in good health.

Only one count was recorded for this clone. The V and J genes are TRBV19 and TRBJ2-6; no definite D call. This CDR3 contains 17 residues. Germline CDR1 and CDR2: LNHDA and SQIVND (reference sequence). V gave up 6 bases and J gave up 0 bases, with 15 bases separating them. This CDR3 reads CASSLSRRHSGANVLTF. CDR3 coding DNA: TGTGCCAGTAGCCTCTCTCGGCGGCACTCTGGGGCCAACGTCCTGACTTTC.

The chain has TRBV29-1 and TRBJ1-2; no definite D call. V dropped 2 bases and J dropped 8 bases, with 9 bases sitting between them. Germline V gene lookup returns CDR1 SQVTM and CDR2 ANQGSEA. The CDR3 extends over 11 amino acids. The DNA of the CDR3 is TGCAGCGTTGAATCCCCACGGGGCTACACCTTC. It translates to CSVESPRGYTF.

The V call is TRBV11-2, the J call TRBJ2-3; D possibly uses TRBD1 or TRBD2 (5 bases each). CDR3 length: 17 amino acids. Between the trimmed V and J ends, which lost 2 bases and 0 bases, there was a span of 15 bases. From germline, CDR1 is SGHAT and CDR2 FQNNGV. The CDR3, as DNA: TGTGCCAGCAGCTTATTTCCGGGACGTTCTAGCACAGATACGCAGTATTTT. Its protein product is CASSLFPGRSSTDTQYF. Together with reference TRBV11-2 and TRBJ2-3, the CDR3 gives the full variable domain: EAGVAQSPRYKIIEKRQSVAFWCNPISGHATLYWYQQILGQGPKLLIQFQNNGVVDDSQLPKDRFSAERLKGVDSTLKIQPAKLEDSAVYLCASSLFPGRSSTDTQYFGPGTRLTVL.

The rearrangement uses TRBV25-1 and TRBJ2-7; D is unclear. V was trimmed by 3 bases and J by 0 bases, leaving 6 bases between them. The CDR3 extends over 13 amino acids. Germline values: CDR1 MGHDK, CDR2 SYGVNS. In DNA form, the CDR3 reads TGTGCCAGCAGTGAGTTCGGCTCCTACGAGCAGTACTTC. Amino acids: CASSEFGSYEQYF.

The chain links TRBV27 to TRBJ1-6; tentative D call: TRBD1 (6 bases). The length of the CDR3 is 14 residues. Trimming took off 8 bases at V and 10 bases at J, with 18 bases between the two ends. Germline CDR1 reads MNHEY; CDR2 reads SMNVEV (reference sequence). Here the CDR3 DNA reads TGTGCCAGCGCCCCCGGGGGGCCCTACTCACCCCTCCACTTT. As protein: CASAPGGPYSPLHF.

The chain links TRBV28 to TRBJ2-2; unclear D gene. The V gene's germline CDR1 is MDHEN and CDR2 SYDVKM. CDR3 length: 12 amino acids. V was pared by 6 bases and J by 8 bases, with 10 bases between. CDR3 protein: CASSWQVGELFF. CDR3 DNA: TGTGCCAGCAGCTGGCAGGTGGGGGAGCTGTTTTTT. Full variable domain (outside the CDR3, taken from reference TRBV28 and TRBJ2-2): DVKVTQSSRYLVKRTGEKVFLECVQDMDHENMFWYRQDPGLGLRLIYFSYDVKMKEKGDIPEGYSVSREKKERFSLILESASTNQTSMYLCASSWQVGELFFGEGSRLTVL.

The CDR3 reads CASSERENTEAFF. The CDR3 nucleotides read TGTGCCAGCAGTGAGAGGGAAAACACTGAAGCTTTCTTT. V is TRBV6-4 and J is TRBJ1-1; D not certain. From germline, CDR1 is MRHNA and CDR2 SNTAGT. This CDR3 is 13 amino acids long. The V and J ends lost 3 bases and 2 bases respectively, with 7 bases between them.

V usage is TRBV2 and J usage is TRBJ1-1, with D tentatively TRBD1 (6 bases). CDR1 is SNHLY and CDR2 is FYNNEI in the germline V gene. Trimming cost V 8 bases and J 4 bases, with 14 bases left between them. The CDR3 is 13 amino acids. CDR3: CASRFQGTTEAFF. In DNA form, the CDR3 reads TGTGCCAGCCGTTTTCAGGGGACCACTGAAGCTTTCTTT.

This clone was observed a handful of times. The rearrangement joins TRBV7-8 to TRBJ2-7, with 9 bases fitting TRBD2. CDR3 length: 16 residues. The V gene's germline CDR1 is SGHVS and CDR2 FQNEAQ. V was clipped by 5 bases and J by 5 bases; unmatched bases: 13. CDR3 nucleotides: TGTGCCAGCAGCAACAAGCTGCGCGGGGGGGCCAACGAGCAGTACTTC. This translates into CASSNKLRGGANEQYF.

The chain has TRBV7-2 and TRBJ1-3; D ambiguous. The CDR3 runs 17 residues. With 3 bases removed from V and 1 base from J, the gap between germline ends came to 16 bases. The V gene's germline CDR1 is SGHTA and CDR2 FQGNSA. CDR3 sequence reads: CASSFSPGLLSGNTIYF. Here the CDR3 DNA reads TGTGCCAGCAGCTTTAGCCCGGGCCTGCTATCTGGAAACACCATATATTTT.

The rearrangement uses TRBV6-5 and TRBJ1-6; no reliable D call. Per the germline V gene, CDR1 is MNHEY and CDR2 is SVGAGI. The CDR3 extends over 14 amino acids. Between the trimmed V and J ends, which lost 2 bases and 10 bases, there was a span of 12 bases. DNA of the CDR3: TGTGCCAGCAGTTACAGGGTGGTTGGATCACCCCTCCACTTT. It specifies CASSYRVVGSPLHF.

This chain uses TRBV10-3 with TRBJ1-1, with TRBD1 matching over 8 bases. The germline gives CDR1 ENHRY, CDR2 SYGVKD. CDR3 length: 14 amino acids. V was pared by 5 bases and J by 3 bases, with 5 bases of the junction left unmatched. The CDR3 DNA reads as TGTGCCATCAGTCAGGGGGCAAGTGACACTGAAGCTTTCTTT. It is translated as CAISQGASDTEAFF.

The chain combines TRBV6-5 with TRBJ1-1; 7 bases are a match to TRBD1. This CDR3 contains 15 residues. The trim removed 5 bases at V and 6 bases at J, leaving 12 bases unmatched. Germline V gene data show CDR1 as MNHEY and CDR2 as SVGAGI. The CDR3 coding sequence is TGTGCCAGCAGTCCGCCCCCTCACGGGACAGCTGAAGCTTTCTTT. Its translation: CASSPPPHGTAEAFF.

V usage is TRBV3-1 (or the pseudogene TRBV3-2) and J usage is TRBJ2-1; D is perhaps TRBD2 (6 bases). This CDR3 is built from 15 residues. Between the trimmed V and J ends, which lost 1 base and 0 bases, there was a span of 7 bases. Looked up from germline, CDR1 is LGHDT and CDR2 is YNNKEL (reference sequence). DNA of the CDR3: TGTGCCAGCAGCCAAGCCGGGAGCTCCTACAATGAGCAGTTCTTC. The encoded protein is CASSQAGSSYNEQFF.

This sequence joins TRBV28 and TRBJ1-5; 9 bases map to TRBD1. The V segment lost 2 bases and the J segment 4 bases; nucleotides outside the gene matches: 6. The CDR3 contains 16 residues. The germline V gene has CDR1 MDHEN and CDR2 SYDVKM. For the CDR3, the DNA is TGTGCCAGCAGTTTAACCTCCGGGACAGGGAATCAGCCCCAGCATTTT. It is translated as CASSLTSGTGNQPQHF.

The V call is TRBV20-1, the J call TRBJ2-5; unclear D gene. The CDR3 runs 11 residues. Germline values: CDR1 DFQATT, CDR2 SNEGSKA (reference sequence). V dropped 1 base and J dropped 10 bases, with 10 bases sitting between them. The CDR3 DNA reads TGCAGTGCTAGAGTCAACTCCAACCAGTACTTC. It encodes CSARVNSNQYF.

In DNA form, the CDR3 reads TGTGCCAGCAATTTAGGGACAGGGGAGACCCAGTACTTC. This translates into CASNLGTGETQYF. The rearrangement uses TRBV2 and TRBJ2-5; 9 bases line up with TRBD1. This CDR3 is built from 13 residues. The junction had 5 bases not matched to a gene; V was cut back by 7 bases and J by 5 bases. Germline CDR1 SNHLY, CDR2 FYNNEI.

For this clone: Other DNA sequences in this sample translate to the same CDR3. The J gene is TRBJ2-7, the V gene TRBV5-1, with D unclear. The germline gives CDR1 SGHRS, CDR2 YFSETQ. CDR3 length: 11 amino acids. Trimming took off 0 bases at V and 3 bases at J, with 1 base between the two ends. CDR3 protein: CASSLGYEQYF. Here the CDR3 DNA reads TGCGCCAGCAGCTTGGGCTACGAGCAGTACTTC.

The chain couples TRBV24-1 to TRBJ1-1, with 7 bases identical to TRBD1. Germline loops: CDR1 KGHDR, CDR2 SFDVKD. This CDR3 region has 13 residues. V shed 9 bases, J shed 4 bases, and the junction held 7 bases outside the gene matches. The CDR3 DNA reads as TGTGCCACCGGGACAGATGATTCCACTGAAGCTTTCTTT. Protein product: CATGTDDSTEAFF.

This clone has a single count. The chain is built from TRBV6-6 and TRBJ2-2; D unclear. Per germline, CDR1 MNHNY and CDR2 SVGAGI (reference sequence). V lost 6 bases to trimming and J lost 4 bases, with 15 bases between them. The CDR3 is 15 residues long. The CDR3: CASSHQRRGTGELFF. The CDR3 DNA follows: TGTGCCAGCAGCCATCAAAGGCGAGGCACCGGGGAGCTGTTTTTT.

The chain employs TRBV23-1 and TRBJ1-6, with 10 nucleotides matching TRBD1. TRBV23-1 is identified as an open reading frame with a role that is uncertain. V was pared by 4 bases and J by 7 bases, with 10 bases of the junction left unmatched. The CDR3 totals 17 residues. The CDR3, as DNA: TGCGCCAGCAGTCTACCAGGCCGACAGGGGGCCAATTCACCCCTCCACTTT. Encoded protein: CASSLPGRQGANSPLHF.

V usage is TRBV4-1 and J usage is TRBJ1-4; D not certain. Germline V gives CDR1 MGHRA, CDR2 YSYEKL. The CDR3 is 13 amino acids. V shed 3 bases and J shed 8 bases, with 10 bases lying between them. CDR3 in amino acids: CASSQVLGEKLFF. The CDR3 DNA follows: TGCGCCAGCAGCCAGGTCTTAGGGGAAAAACTGTTTTTT.

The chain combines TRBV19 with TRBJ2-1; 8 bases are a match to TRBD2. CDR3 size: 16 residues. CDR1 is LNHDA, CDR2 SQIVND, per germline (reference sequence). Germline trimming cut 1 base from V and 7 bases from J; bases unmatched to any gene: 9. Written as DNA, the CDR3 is TGTGCCAGTAGTATAGTTAGAAGTGGGACTAGGAATGAGCAGTTCTTC. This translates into CASSIVRSGTRNEQFF. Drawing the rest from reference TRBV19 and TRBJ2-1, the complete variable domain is DGGITQSPKYLFRKEGQNVTLSCEQNLNHDAMYWYRQDPGQGLRLIYYSQIVNDFQKGDIAEGYSVSREKKESFPLTVTSAQKNPTAFYLCASSIVRSGTRNEQFFGPGTRLTVL.

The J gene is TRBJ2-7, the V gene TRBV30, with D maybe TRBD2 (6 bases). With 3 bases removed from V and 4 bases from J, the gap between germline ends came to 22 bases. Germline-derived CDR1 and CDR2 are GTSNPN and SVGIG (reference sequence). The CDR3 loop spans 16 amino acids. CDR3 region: CAWSPPGSPGRYEQYF. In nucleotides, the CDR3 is TGTGCCTGGAGCCCCCCTGGGTCCCCGGGGAGGTACGAGCAGTACTTC.